This T cell receptor beta chain derives from a study of blood T cell repertoires in COVID-19. Clones were read by immunoSEQ multiplex PCR, and TCRdb kept only the in-frame ones, dropping some. The sample includes about 240,000 clones, around four fifths of them seen just once. The length of the CDR3 is 15 residues. V shed 1 base and J shed 1 base, with 13 bases lying between them. Germline V gene data show CDR1 as GTSNPN and CDR2 as SVGIG (reference sequence). Sequencing was performed on peripheral blood. The chain employs TRBV30 and TRBJ2-5; possible D gene TRBD2, 6 bases. The sequence was collected from a woman aged 60-70 years with active or convalescent COVID-19. The CDR3, as DNA: TGTGCCTGGAGTGGGGGGAGCGGGCCCCAAGAGACCCAGTACTTC. This codes for CAWSGGSGPQETQYF.